One T cell receptor beta chain is described in this entry. Which antigen it targets is not known. No clone much larger than this one lies a single base away; base qualities are absent. Including the terminal cysteine and phenylalanine, the CDR3 comprises 17 residues. CDR3 DNA only is kept here, 51 bases in frame from base 1. Deletion took 0 bases off V and 8 bases off J, with a span of 19 bases between the germline ends. CDR1 and CDR2 are drawn from the germline V gene: SGHDN, FVKESK. This entry is derived from a study of cytomegalovirus exposure and HLA in healthy donors (dated by TCRdb to the late 2010s). Study-wide context: According to a later analysis, the 120 or so validation repertoires were produced on the same platform as the roughly 720 repertoires of the first cohort. High-throughput TCR immunosequencing, statistical association of individual TCRs with disease status, and machine learning were combined to predict cytomegalovirus infection status. The study aimed to test whether cataloging public T cell receptors could reveal signatures of past pathogen exposure. A separate validation cohort of more than 100 different subjects was used in addition to the 666-subject first cohort. What the authors observed across the whole study: In vitro tests confirmed that a few of the cytomegalovirus-associated TCR beta chains recognize cytomegalovirus antigens. The study gave a list of about 150 TCR beta chains associated with cytomegalovirus. All 120 or so repertoires were used to score co-occurrence in the validation cohort in a later analysis, because that analysis had no HLA typing for the cohort. The classifier was reported to diagnose cytomegalovirus status with high specificity and sensitivity in both the original cohort and the validation cohort. In a later analysis, TCRs clustered in the first cohort were found to also tend to co-occur in the roughly 110 validation repertoires, with 94% of cluster scores above 0. The authors suggested that the approach could potentially be generalized to other disease states and immunological phenotypes. While some public TCRs were present in many individuals, most TCR sequences turned up only very rarely across donors.

To prepare the library, the immunoSEQ multiplex PCR assay was applied. Regarding the original processing steps: A statistical classification framework was developed to diagnose cytomegalovirus status using the catalog of TCR beta chain sequences. Sourced from immuneACCESS, this table was stored by TCRdb with only in-frame sequences that have V and J called. A share of the clones is absent; for the studies checked, an unresolved V gene accounts for under half, and the remainder has no known explanation. That table furnishes V, J and clone size, whereas the DNA furnished D and trimming. The sample table contains 60,000 to 70,000 clones; only one count was recorded for approximately 90% of them. In total, the top ten clones hold around 1.7% of the sample. Separate from the roughly 650-subject first cohort, the validation cohort of 120 subjects was the group to which the donors belonged.

The V gene is TRBV14 and the J gene is TRBJ1-4; the best D guess is TRBD1, with 6 bases matching. The sequence derives from a young woman in good health and CMV-seronegative. Sample: PBMCs. The CDR3 protein is CASSQDMSTGGREKLFF. The nucleotide sequence is given as TGTGCCAGCAGCCAAGATATGTCGACAGGTGGGAGAGAAAAACTGTTTTTT.